Listed below are T cell receptor beta chains from one sample, sequenced in a study of siplizumab effects on memory and regulatory T cells. The protocol was immunoSEQ multiplex PCR, while the TCRdb copy is restricted to in-frame clones and leaves out a portion. The sample gives about 100,000 clones, around 90% of which show up once; around 12% is in the top ten. Sequencing was carried out using non-Treg CD4+ T cells sorted from blood. Receptors originate from a human donor in good health. CDR3s include the opening cysteine and the closing phenylalanine or tryptophan. A D gene is named only where the DNA matches it firmly. Size is stated for part of the rows, as once, few or many counts, or as a class when the clone is expanded.

d_call	v_call	clone_size	j_call	cdr3_nt	cdr3_aa
TRBD1	TRBV6-5	.	TRBJ2-2	TGTGCCAGCATCCCGGACAGGGGAGGGGCCGGGGAGCTGTTTTTT	CASIPDRGGAGELFF
.	TRBV9	.	TRBJ2-3	TGTGCCAGCAGCGTAGCCGGATTGGGGACAGATACGCAGTATTTT	CASSVAGLGTDTQYF
TRBD2	TRBV19	few	TRBJ2-5	TGTGCCAGTAGAGCGGGGACTTCTCAAGAGACCCAGTACTTC	CASRAGTSQETQYF
.	TRBV7-3	.	TRBJ1-1	TGTGCCAGCAGCTCCGGGCCTCACACTGAAGCTTTCTTT	CASSSGPHTEAFF
.	TRBV5-1	.	TRBJ2-7	TGCGCCAGCAGCTTGTTGACTAGTGGAAACGAGCAGTACTTC	CASSLLTSGNEQYF
.	TRBV25-1	.	TRBJ1-3	TGTGCCAGCAGTGACCCACGGACAACCTTTACCTCTGGAAACACCATATATTTT	CASSDPRTTFTSGNTIYF
.	TRBV6-5	.	TRBJ2-3	TGTGCCAGCAGTTACAGGGCCTCTAGCACAGATACGCAGTATTTT	CASSYRASSTDTQYF
.	TRBV30	few	TRBJ1-1	TGTGCCTGGAGCACCCGGAACACTGAAGCTTTCTTT	CAWSTRNTEAFF
.	TRBV6-5	.	TRBJ1-2	TGTGCCAGCAGATTCCAGGGTCGTGATGGCTACACCTTC	CASRFQGRDGYTF
.	TRBV30	once	TRBJ2-6	TGTGCCTTGGACAGCTCTGGGGCCAACGTCCTGACTTTC	CALDSSGANVLTF
TRBD1	TRBV4-1	.	TRBJ1-1	TGCGCCAGCAGCCAAGATACAGGGGGAGTGAACACTGAAGCTTTCTTT	CASSQDTGGVNTEAFF
.	TRBV9	.	TRBJ2-5	TGTGCCAGCAGCGTAGTGGGGGTCCTTGGGGAGACCCAGTACTTC	CASSVVGVLGETQYF
.	TRBV4-1	.	TRBJ1-4	TGCGCCAGCAGCCAGGCGCGGGAAAAACTGTTTTTT	CASSQAREKLFF
.	TRBV30	.	TRBJ2-2	TGTGCCTGCGGACGGAGGATCGACACCGGGGAGCTGTTTTTT	CACGRRIDTGELFF
TRBD1	TRBV7-2	once	TRBJ1-3	TGTGCCAGTAGTAACTCGGACAGGCCCATATATTTT	CASSNSDRPIYF
.	TRBV7-2	once	TRBJ1-5	TGTGCCAGCAGCCCAAGGGGCAATCAGCCCCAGCATTTT	CASSPRGNQPQHF
.	TRBV29-1	.	TRBJ1-3	TGCAGCGTTGAGGATCTTTCAGGCCACTCTGGAAACACCATATATTTT	CSVEDLSGHSGNTIYF
TRBD1	TRBV30	.	TRBJ1-2	TGTGCCTGGGGAAACAGGGGGGCTAACTATGGCTACACCTTC	CAWGNRGANYGYTF
.	TRBV6-5	.	TRBJ1-5	TGTGCCAGCACTCCCTCGGATCCGAATCAGCCCCAGCATTTT	CASTPSDPNQPQHF
.	TRBV19	once	TRBJ2-3	TGTGCCAGTAGTATCTTAAGAGGAACAGCGGGCCCAGATACGCAGTATTTT	CASSILRGTAGPDTQYF
.	TRBV7-2	few	TRBJ2-1	TGTGCCAGCAGCAGGAATTCTTTCGATGAGCAGTTCTTC	CASSRNSFDEQFF
.	TRBV7-8	.	TRBJ1-3	TGTGCCAGCAGCCGAGGTCGACAGAGCTCTGGAAACACCATATATTTT	CASSRGRQSSGNTIYF
.	TRBV27	.	TRBJ1-1	TGTGCCAGCGGAAACTCGACAGGAACTTTCTTT	CASGNSTGTFF
TRBD1	TRBV7-9	.	TRBJ2-1	TGTGCCAGCAGCCCCCGGACAGGGTTTGATGAGCAGTTCTTC	CASSPRTGFDEQFF
.	TRBV27	.	TRBJ1-5	TGTGCCAGCAGTTTAGGCCCGAATCAGCCCCAGCATTTT	CASSLGPNQPQHF
.	TRBV7-2	.	TRBJ2-7	TGTGCCAGCAGCACAGACAGAACAACCTACGAGCAGTACTTC	CASSTDRTTYEQYF
.	TRBV27	.	TRBJ1-2	TGTGCCAGCAGGAGGGACGGCACCTATGGCTACACCTTC	CASRRDGTYGYTF
TRBD2	TRBV4-1	.	TRBJ2-5	TGCGCCAGCAGCCAGAGAGTTGTGCTAAGGGGAGGGCCAACAGAGACCCAGTACTTC	CASSQRVVLRGGPTETQYF
TRBD1	TRBV25-1	.	TRBJ2-3	TGTGCCAGCGCCCGGGACAGAGCAGATACGCAGTATTTT	CASARDRADTQYF
.	TRBV7-3	.	TRBJ2-5	TGTGCCAGCAGCTTATGGGTTGGGGGGCCGCAAGAGACCCAGTACTTC	CASSLWVGGPQETQYF
TRBD2	TRBV7-8	few	TRBJ2-2	TGTGCCAGCAGCCCGACTAGCGGAAACACCGGGGAGCTGTTTTTT	CASSPTSGNTGELFF
.	TRBV7-9	.	TRBJ2-5	TGTGCCAGCAGCCCCATCCGGGTGGGAGAGACCCAGTACTTC	CASSPIRVGETQYF
.	TRBV2	.	TRBJ2-2	TGTGCCAGCAGTGAACTAGTCGGGGAGCTGTTTTTT	CASSELVGELFF
.	TRBV30	.	TRBJ2-3	TGTGCCTGGAGTCGCCAATCCGGGGATACGCAGTATTTT	CAWSRQSGDTQYF
.	TRBV7-8	.	TRBJ2-3	TGTGCCAGCAGCGCCCGGGACAATATTACGCAGTATTTT	CASSARDNITQYF
.	TRBV19	once	TRBJ1-4	TGTGCCAGTAGTAAGCGAGACAGCACGGGAGGCGAAAAACTGTTTTTT	CASSKRDSTGGEKLFF
TRBD1	TRBV6-5	once	TRBJ2-7	TGTGCCAGCAGTTTCAGACAGGGCTACGAGCAGTACTTC	CASSFRQGYEQYF
.	TRBV28	.	TRBJ1-2	TGTGCCAGCAGTTTTGGGGGGCACTATGGCTACACCTTC	CASSFGGHYGYTF
.	TRBV18	.	TRBJ2-5	TGTGCCAGCTCACCACAGGGATGGGAGACCCAGTACTTC	CASSPQGWETQYF
.	TRBV10-3	few	TRBJ1-5	TGTGCCATCAGTGAGTCGCAGAGCAATCAGCCCCAGCATTTT	CAISESQSNQPQHF
TRBD1	TRBV18	.	TRBJ1-3	TGTGCCAGCTCGGACAGGCCCTCTGGAAACACCATATATTTT	CASSDRPSGNTIYF
.	TRBV18	.	TRBJ2-3	TGTGCCAGCTCACCACCGGAGGGTAGGAGCACAGATACGCAGTATTTT	CASSPPEGRSTDTQYF
.	TRBV5-8	.	TRBJ2-6	TGTGCCAGCAGCTTCAGGGTAATTGGGGCCAACGTCCTGACTTTC	CASSFRVIGANVLTF
TRBD1	TRBV27	.	TRBJ1-5	TGTGCCAGCAGTCCGAGGACAGGGGCCGCAGGGCCCCAGCATTTT	CASSPRTGAAGPQHF
TRBD1	TRBV5-1	.	TRBJ1-5	TGCGCCAGCAGCTCCGACAGGGACCATAGCAATCAGCCCCAGCATTTT	CASSSDRDHSNQPQHF
.	TRBV4-1	.	TRBJ2-7	TGCGCCAGCAGCCCCCGGGACATGCTATTCTACGAGCAGTACTTC	CASSPRDMLFYEQYF
.	TRBV7-9	.	TRBJ2-6	TGTGCCAGCAGCTCCAAAGGTGGGGCCAACGTCCTGACTTTC	CASSSKGGANVLTF
.	TRBV18	once	TRBJ1-5	TGTGCCAGCTCACCCGAGGGAAATCAGCCCCAGCATTTT	CASSPEGNQPQHF
.	TRBV21-1	.	TRBJ2-7	TGTGCCAGGTCAAGACTTACTAGCGGGAGTGATGAGCAGTACTTC	CARSRLTSGSDEQYF
.	TRBV9	.	TRBJ2-1	TGTGCCAGCAGCGTAGGGCTCCAACATGAGCAGTTCTTC	CASSVGLQHEQFF
.	TRBV5-6	.	TRBJ2-1	TGTGCCAGCAGCTTTTCGAGCGCGAGGGGTGGTGAGCAGTTCTTC	CASSFSSARGGEQFF
.	TRBV7-9	once	TRBJ1-6	TGTGCCAGCAGCTTACAGGGTCCCCCACCCCTCCACTTT	CASSLQGPPPLHF